This T cell receptor beta chain was profiled in a study of shared clonotypes between healthy human individuals. Study outcomes and limitations: Relative to memory subsets, naive subsets generally showed larger estimated richness.

Naive CD45RA+ and memory CD45RA-negative subsets were split from CD4+ cells. The V end lost 0 bases, the J end lost 10 bases, and 19 bases lay between the germline ends. Germline CDR1 MNHNY, CDR2 SVGAGI (reference sequence). This CDR3 has 16 amino acids. On this clone itself: The antigen is not known.

Each sorted subset replicate got 200 ng genomic DNA, tens of thousands of genomes. Method: immunoSEQ multiplex PCR; TCRdb's copy keeps in-frame clones and lacks some. The sample contains about 2.4 million clones, roughly 93% of which appear only once. This chain uses TRBV6-6 with TRBJ2-1; D assignment may be TRBD1 or TRBD2 (6 bases each). The specimen was naive CD4+ T cells from PBMCs. The subset was: CD45RA+ positively selected. This receptor was identified in a man younger than 35 in good health. Some clones in this sample may be carry-over from other donors' samples. The CDR3 loop is CASSYSRYTGAVEQFF. CDR3 nucleotide sequence: TGTGCCAGCAGTTACTCGAGATATACGGGGGCGGTGGAGCAGTTCTTC.